The 26 T cell receptor beta chains below were found in one sample sequenced in a study of CD8 T cells in ankylosing spondylitis. Study outcomes and limitations: Made up of about eight highly homologous variants, a TCR beta motif appeared characteristic of ankylosing spondylitis blood.

TCRdb analysed the 5' RACE reads with MiXCR anew, one entry per CDR3 protein. The sample has 670,000 or so distinct CDR3 sequences, roughly 19% seen once. For these receptors, no antigen is known. The specimen was blood, either unsorted or a sorted T cell fraction (not recorded which). The receptors derive from a male donor with ankylosing spondylitis.

The chain links TRBV2 to TRBJ2-7; TRBD2 aligns across 10 bases. CDR1 and CDR2 from the germline V gene are SNHLY and FYNNEI. The CDR3 sequence is 19 residues long. J was trimmed by 2 bases and V by 3 bases; bases with no gene match: 16. The CDR3 coding sequence is TGTGCCAGCAGTGACCCCCCTTGGACTAGCGGAGTCAGACCCTACGAGCAGTACTTC. Residues: CASSDPPWTSGVRPYEQYF.

This clonotype showed up just a few times. The chain is built from TRBV6-1 and TRBJ1-4; 8 bases agree with TRBD1. V gave up 6 bases and J gave up 8 bases; unmatched junction bases: 14. The germline CDR1 and CDR2 sequences are MNHNS and SASEGT. The CDR3 is 16 amino acids. The CDR3 spells CASSQTGESKGEKLFF. CDR3 DNA sequence: TGTGCCAGCAGCCAGACAGGGGAATCCAAGGGCGAAAAACTGTTTTTT.

The sample holds a few counts of this clonotype. This sequence joins TRBV6-1 and TRBJ1-5; D might be TRBD1 (5 bases). The ends were cut back, 2 bases at V and 1 base at J, with 15 bases in the middle. This CDR3 comprises 17 residues. Per germline, CDR1 MNHNS and CDR2 SASEGT. The CDR3 bases are TGTGCCAGCAGTGAATTAGGGGCACCGTGGAGCAATCAGCCCCAGCATTTT. It yields the protein CASSELGAPWSNQPQHF.

V gene TRBV28 combines with J gene TRBJ1-3; 8 positions agree with TRBD1. This CDR3 has 13 amino acids. V trimming: 7 bases; J trimming: 4 bases; junction bases outside the gene matches: 3. Germline V gene data show CDR1 as MDHEN and CDR2 as SYDVKM. DNA of the CDR3: TGTGCCAGCAAGACAGGGGAAGGAAACACCATATATTTT. Translated, it gives CASKTGEGNTIYF.

The chain has TRBV30 and TRBJ1-2; no definite D call. Looked up from germline, CDR1 is GTSNPN and CDR2 is SVGIG (reference sequence). Trimming pared 0 bases from V and 8 bases from J, leaving 7 bases between. There are 11 residues in the CDR3. In DNA form, the CDR3 reads TGTGCCTGGAGTGTCCTTCGGGGCTACACCTTC. Translation: CAWSVLRGYTF. The full variable domain, in which reference TRBV30 and TRBJ1-2 provide the parts outside the CDR3, is SQTIHQWPATLVQPVGSPLSLECTVEGTSNPNLYWYRQAAGRGLQLLFYSVGIGQISSEVPQNLSASRPQDRQFILSSKKLLLSDSGFYLCAWSVLRGYTFGSGTRLTVV.

The table lists this clonotype with a few counts. This chain uses TRBV5-5 with TRBJ2-7; D not resolved. Germline V CDR1 and CDR2: SGHKS, YYEKEE (reference sequence). Trimming took off 4 bases at V and 2 bases at J, with 13 bases between the two ends. The CDR3 runs 14 residues. CDR3 sequence: CASSGGQLTYEQYF. CDR3 sequence (DNA): TGTGCCAGCAGCGGTGGGCAGCTTACCTACGAGCAGTACTTC.

The rearrangement joins TRBV2 to TRBJ2-3; 9 bases map to TRBD1. This CDR3 has 14 amino acids. The germline V gene has CDR1 SNHLY and CDR2 FYNNEI. V dropped 6 bases and J dropped 4; count of bases not matched to a gene: 5. Written as DNA, the CDR3 is TGTGCCAGCAGAGGGACAGGGTGGCCAGATACGCAGTATTTT. It yields the protein CASRGTGWPDTQYF. The complete variable domain, with remaining parts taken from reference TRBV2 and TRBJ2-3, reads EPEVTQTPSHQVTQMGQEVILRCVPISNHLYFYWYRQILGQKVEFLVSFYNNEISEKSEIFDDQFSVERPDGSNFTLKIRSTKLEDSAMYFCASRGTGWPDTQYFGPGTRLTVL.

This clonotype has only a few counts. The V and J genes are TRBV20-1 and TRBJ1-2, with D perhaps matching TRBD1 (6 bases). Trimming took 3 bases from V and 3 from J, leaving 17 bases between them. CDR1 is DFQATT and CDR2 is SNEGSKA in the germline V gene (reference sequence). The CDR3 runs 15 residues. The CDR3 spells CSARELTGPDYGYTF. The CDR3 nucleotides are TGCAGTGCTAGGGAACTGACAGGCCCCGACTATGGCTACACCTTC.

CDR3 region: CASSHGQGGAEAFF. CDR3 in DNA: TGTGCCAGCAGCCACGGACAGGGAGGGGCTGAAGCTTTCTTT. The chain has TRBV6-1 and TRBJ1-1; 8 bases agree with TRBD1. The CDR3 extends over 14 amino acids. With 6 bases clipped from V and 6 bases from J, the junction kept 9 bases outside the gene matches. CDR1 is MNHNS and CDR2 is SASEGT in the germline V gene.

Only a few counts were recorded for this clonotype. The chain joins TRBV3-1 to TRBJ1-1; D gene ambiguous. Per the germline V gene, CDR1 is LGHDT and CDR2 is YNNKEL (reference sequence). V was pared by 4 bases and J by 5 bases, with 11 bases between. This CDR3 region has 13 residues. The CDR3 DNA follows: TGTGCCAGCAGCCCTCTCTTGGAGACTGAAGCTTTCTTT. Protein product: CASSPLLETEAFF.

This clonotype was observed a handful of times. The chain joins TRBV20-1 to TRBJ1-4; possible D gene TRBD1, 5 bases. CDR3 length equals 14 residues. Germline CDR1 DFQATT, CDR2 SNEGSKA (reference sequence). The ends were cut back, 1 base at V and 6 bases at J, with 12 bases in the middle. The CDR3 sequence: CSARVRGVDEKLFF. As DNA, the CDR3 is TGCAGTGCTAGAGTACGGGGGGTAGATGAAAAACTGTTTTTT.

This rearrangement joins TRBV11-2 to TRBJ2-1; D is perhaps TRBD2 (6 bases). Trimming shortened V by 3 bases and J by 0 bases, and 12 bases separated the two germline ends. CDR1 and CDR2 (germline): SGHAT, FQNNGV. CDR3 length: 16 amino acids. The CDR3 nucleotides read TGTGCCAGCAGCTTTGAGGGGCGGGGCTCCTACAATGAGCAGTTCTTC. This codes for CASSFEGRGSYNEQFF. Full variable domain (remainder filled in from reference TRBV11-2 and TRBJ2-1): EAGVAQSPRYKIIEKRQSVAFWCNPISGHATLYWYQQILGQGPKLLIQFQNNGVVDDSQLPKDRFSAERLKGVDSTLKIQPAKLEDSAVYLCASSFEGRGSYNEQFFGPGTRLTVL.

The chain couples TRBV6-2 or TRBV6-3 to TRBJ2-7; D possibly matches TRBD1 or TRBD2 (5 bases each). The germline V gene has CDR1 MNHEY and CDR2 SVGEGT. Between the trimmed V and J ends, which lost 0 bases and 2 bases, there was a span of 11 bases. The CDR3 runs 15 residues. CDR3 in amino acids: CASSYSGTSAYEQYF. In DNA form, the CDR3 reads TGTGCCAGCAGTTACTCCGGGACGTCGGCCTACGAGCAGTACTTC.

This clonotype was seen a few times. This chain joins TRBV27 and TRBJ2-1, with a weak D call TRBD2 (5 bases). The V and J ends lost 0 bases and 2 bases respectively, with 14 bases between them. CDR1 MNHEY and CDR2 SMNVEV come from the germline V gene (reference sequence). There are 17 residues in the CDR3. The CDR3 DNA sequence: TGTGCCAGCAGTTTATCGAGGGTCGAGCGTCCCTACAATGAGCAGTTCTTC. This encodes CASSLSRVERPYNEQFF.

This clonotype was detected only a few times. The chain recombines TRBV9 with TRBJ2-7, with 9 nucleotides matching TRBD2. Germline CDR1 is SGDLS and CDR2 is YYNGEE. CDR3 length: 14 amino acids. J gave up 5 bases and V 0 bases, and 3 bases lay outside the gene matches. In DNA form, the CDR3 reads TGTGCCAGCAGCGTAGCAGTAGCGGGAGACGAGCAGTACTTC. Its translation: CASSVAVAGDEQYF.

The chain carries TRBV19 and TRBJ2-7, with 8 bases identical to TRBD1. Germline V gene sequence: CDR1 LNHDA, CDR2 SQIVND (reference sequence). CDR3 length equals 14 residues. V lost 1 base, J lost 2 bases, and 1 base stayed unmatched. CDR3 sequence: CASSIGTGTYEQYF. CDR3 in DNA: TGTGCCAGTAGTATAGGGACAGGGACCTACGAGCAGTACTTC.

In this sample, this clonotype turned up once. The CDR3 nucleotides are TGTGCCAGCAGCGCCTTTAAAATACAGGGGGCGCATGGCTACACCTTC. This gives the protein CASSAFKIQGAHGYTF. This chain connects TRBV9 to TRBJ1-2; 9 positions agree with TRBD1. The CDR3 sequence is 16 residues long. V trimming: 3 bases; J trimming: 6 bases; junction bases outside the gene matches: 12. From germline, CDR1 is SGDLS and CDR2 YYNGEE.

This chain links TRBV6-1 with TRBJ1-2; TRBD1 matches 7 bases. Unmatched junction bases numbered 6, after V lost 6 bases and J lost 5 bases. Germline loops: CDR1 MNHNS, CDR2 SASEGT. The CDR3 has 13 amino acids. The CDR3 spells CASRPGGAYGYTF. CDR3 nucleotides: TGTGCCAGCAGACCAGGGGGGGCGTATGGCTACACCTTC.

The chain recombines TRBV19 with TRBJ2-7, with no clear D. Per the germline V gene, CDR1 is LNHDA and CDR2 is SQIVND (reference sequence). This CDR3 spans 13 amino acids. The ends were cut back, 5 bases at V and 7 bases at J, with 15 bases in the middle. The CDR3 nucleotides are TGTGCCAGTAGTTTCGGCTATCGTGGTGAGCAGTACTTC. Its translation: CASSFGYRGEQYF.

This clonotype has a handful of counts. V and J are TRBV7-6 and TRBJ2-5; possibly TRBD1 for D (6 bases). Trimming took off 4 bases at V and 5 bases at J, with 20 bases between the two ends. This CDR3 contains 16 residues. The germline gives CDR1 SGHVS, CDR2 FNYEAQ. CDR3 sequence (DNA): TGTGCCAGCAGCTCCGATGTACAGGGTGCCCGGGAGACCCAGTACTTC. Its protein is CASSSDVQGARETQYF.

This clonotype showed up just a few times. This chain connects TRBV29-1 to TRBJ2-4, with D tentatively TRBD1 (6 bases). The V gene's germline CDR1 is SQVTM and CDR2 ANQGSEA. V lost 6 bases to trimming and J lost 0 bases, with 15 bases between them. There are 15 residues in the CDR3. CDR3 residues: CSVVRGNLAKNIQYF. The CDR3 DNA reads TGCAGCGTCGTAAGGGGGAACCTAGCCAAAAACATTCAGTACTTC.

This clonotype was seen a few times. This sequence joins TRBV6-2 or TRBV6-3 and TRBJ2-3; TRBD2 matches at 9 bases. Germline V gives CDR1 MNHEY, CDR2 SVGEGT. This CDR3 region has 18 residues. The V and J ends lost 5 bases and 6 bases, in that order; junction bases with no gene match: 18. CDR3 in amino acids: CASSLRWVAGATLDTQYF. CDR3 nucleotides: TGTGCCAGCAGTCTCCGGTGGGTAGCGGGAGCGACCCTGGATACGCAGTATTTT.

The genes are TRBV20-1 and TRBJ1-2, with 10 bases aligning to TRBD1. J lost 8 bases, V lost 6 bases, and 9 bases had no gene match. Germline values: CDR1 DFQATT, CDR2 SNEGSKA (reference sequence). CDR3 length: 13 residues. CDR3 bases: TGCAGTGCCAGGGACAGGGGTTTAGAGGGCTACACCTTC. This encodes CSARDRGLEGYTF.

The V call is TRBV9, the J call TRBJ2-3, with 12 positions matching TRBD2. CDR1 and CDR2 (germline): SGDLS, YYNGEE. The ends lost 0 bases at V and 0 bases at J; junction bases unmatched: 2. The CDR3 runs to 17 residues. CDR3 sequence (DNA): TGTGCCAGCAGCGTAGCTACTAGCGGGGGGAGCACAGATACGCAGTATTTT. Residues: CASSVATSGGSTDTQYF.

This clonotype appeared a few times. V and J are TRBV20-1 and TRBJ2-5; 7 bases map to TRBD2. V shed 0 bases and J 5 bases; nucleotides not matched to a gene: 9. CDR1 and CDR2 from the germline V gene are DFQATT and SNEGSKA (reference sequence). The CDR3 is 15 amino acids. CDR3 region: CSAREGVRGGETQYF. CDR3 bases: TGCAGTGCTAGAGAGGGGGTGAGGGGAGGGGAGACCCAGTACTTC.

This clonotype appeared a few times. The V and J genes are TRBV10-3 and TRBJ1-2; 7 bases are a match to TRBD1. The CDR3 length is 15 residues. Germline V gene sequence: CDR1 ENHRY, CDR2 SYGVKD. The J segment lost 6 bases and the V segment lost 6 bases, leaving 13 bases of the junction unmatched. This CDR3 reads CAISGLEQGTHGYTF. The DNA for the CDR3 is TGTGCCATCAGCGGGTTAGAACAGGGGACCCATGGCTACACCTTC.